The T cell receptor beta chain under discussion was sequenced for a study of T cells in narcolepsy. Study-wide background: Enrolled donors included narcolepsy type 1 or type 2 patients and healthy controls.

Clones were sequenced by immunoSEQ multiplex PCR, and TCRdb holds only the in-frame ones, with some missing. Of some 30,000 clones listed, 80% to 90% are singletons. A remark on this clone: Its target is unknown.

Study-wide findings and caveats: HCRT-specific and TRIB2-specific autoreactive clonotypes appeared among same-patient CSF and blood CD4+ clonotypes. Reportedly, autoreactive clonotypes were serially detected in patients' blood but not controls'. In some patient and control memory CD4+ samples, autoreactive clones were absent.

In germline, CDR1 is MNHEY, CDR2 SVGAGI. V was cut by 7 bases and J by 1 base, with 10 bases left in between. The CDR3 covers 14 residues. The source of this sequence is a human donor in good health. The chain is built from TRBV6-5 and TRBJ2-2; D gene unclear. The sequenced sample consisted of memory (CD45RA-) CD4+ T cells from blood. CDR3 nucleotides: TGTGCCAGCAAACCTGTACAGAACACCGGGGAGCTGTTTTTT. Translated, it gives CASKPVQNTGELFF.